The source of this T cell receptor (beta chain) is a study of blood T cell repertoires in COVID-19. As for the study in general: Whether acute or convalescent, the COVID-19 samples came from the United States, Italy and Spain. T cells, B-cell-depleted T cells, or PBMCs supplied cDNA or gDNA.

This clone was seen a few times. The germline CDR1 and CDR2 sequences are SEHNR and FQNEAQ (reference sequence). The CDR3 loop spans 14 amino acids. V lost 5 bases to trimming and J lost 0 bases, with 8 bases between them. In the authors' workflow: How many nucleated cells were present was estimated from reference gene primer amplification. Sequencing was performed with immunoSEQ multiplex PCR; in TCRdb, only in-frame clones are kept and a portion is missing. Clone size and the V and J calls come from that table; the DNA yielded D and trimming. The sample holds roughly 200,000 clones; around 90% are singletons and the top ten take about 2.6%.

This sequence originates from a man aged 35 to 55 with active or convalescent COVID-19. The V gene is TRBV7-9, the J gene TRBJ1-5; D might be TRBD1 (5 bases). Sequences were obtained from peripheral blood. The CDR3 here is CASSLQDSNQPQHF. The CDR3 region has the DNA TGTGCCAGCAGCCTACAGGATAGCAATCAGCCCCAGCATTTT. Full variable domain (outside the CDR3, taken from reference TRBV7-9 and TRBJ1-5): DTGVSQNPRHKITKRGQNVTFRCDPISEHNRLYWYRQTLGQGPEFLTYFQNEAQLEKSRLLSDRFSAERPKGSFSTLEIQRTEQGDSAMYLCASSLQDSNQPQHFGDGTRLSIL.